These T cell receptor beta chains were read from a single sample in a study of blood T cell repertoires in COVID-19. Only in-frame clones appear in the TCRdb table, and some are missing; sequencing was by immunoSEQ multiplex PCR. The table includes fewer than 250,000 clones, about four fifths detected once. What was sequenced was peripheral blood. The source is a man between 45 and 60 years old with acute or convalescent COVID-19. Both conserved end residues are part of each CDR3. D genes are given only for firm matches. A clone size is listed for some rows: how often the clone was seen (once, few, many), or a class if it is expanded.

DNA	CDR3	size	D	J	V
TGTGCCAGCAGCCAAGTTGGAGGATCCACCTACGAGCAGTACTTC	CASSQVGGSTYEQYF	.	.	TRBJ2-7	TRBV4-2
TGCAGTGCTAGTTTGGGACAGGACGATTCTAATGAAAAACTGTTTTTT	CSASLGQDDSNEKLFF	.	TRBD1	TRBJ1-4	TRBV20-1
TGTGCCAGCAGCTACAGACTAGCGCCCCAAGAGACCCAGTACTTC	CASSYRLAPQETQYF	.	TRBD2	TRBJ2-5	TRBV7-9
TGCGCCAGCAGTTTCACCGCGACAACAGATACGCAGTATTTT	CASSFTATTDTQYF	.	.	TRBJ2-3	TRBV5-1
TGTGCCAGCTCACCATCAGGGGGGAAGACTGAAGCTTTCTTT	CASSPSGGKTEAFF	.	TRBD1	TRBJ1-1	TRBV18
TGTGCCAGCAGTGACTACAGGGCACGGTTAAAAAACAACACTGAAGCTTTCTTT	CASSDYRARLKNNTEAFF	once	.	TRBJ1-1	TRBV6-4
TGTGCCACCAGTGATTCCGGACTAGATACGCAGTATTTT	CATSDSGLDTQYF	.	.	TRBJ2-3	TRBV24-1
TGTGCCAGCAGCCCCAATAATTCACCCCTCCACTTT	CASSPNNSPLHF	medium-sized	.	TRBJ1-6	TRBV7-9
TGTGCCAGCAGCCCCGGGCGGGGCGGGGACTACGAGCAGTACTTC	CASSPGRGGDYEQYF	.	.	TRBJ2-7	TRBV3-1/TRBV3-2
TGCGCCAGCAGCCAAGATTTGCGGGGGACCTACGAGCAGTACTTC	CASSQDLRGTYEQYF	few	TRBD2	TRBJ2-7	TRBV4-1
TGTGCCAGCAGCCCGCCGGGACAGTTCGATGAGCAGTTCTTC	CASSPPGQFDEQFF	.	TRBD1	TRBJ2-1	TRBV5-4
TGTGCCAGCAGCCTAAAGGGGGGGAGTTCACCCCTCCACTTT	CASSLKGGSSPLHF	.	.	TRBJ1-6	TRBV3-1/TRBV3-2
TGTGCCAGCAGCGCCGACAGGGCCGATCAGCCCCAGCATTTT	CASSADRADQPQHF	.	TRBD1	TRBJ1-5	TRBV5-8
TGCGCCAGCAGCTGGAACGGTCTAGCGGGAGCAGATACGCAGTATTTT	CASSWNGLAGADTQYF	.	TRBD2	TRBJ2-3	TRBV5-1
TGTGCCAGCAGCCTACAGCGGGGGACATACAATGAGCAGTTCTTC	CASSLQRGTYNEQFF	.	TRBD2	TRBJ2-1	TRBV5-8
TGTGCAAGTCGCTCGTCCGGGGCTGGGGCCAACGTCCTGACTTTC	CASRSSGAGANVLTF	.	.	TRBJ2-6	TRBV12-2
TGTGCCACCAGCAGAGAACAGATCGAAAAACTGTTTTTT	CATSREQIEKLFF	.	.	TRBJ1-4	TRBV15
TGTGCCACCAGTGATGGGCAGAGCAAAAACATTCAGTACTTC	CATSDGQSKNIQYF	.	.	TRBJ2-4	TRBV24-1
TGTGCCAGCACTTCAGTTGGCGGCTCTGGGGCCAACGTCCTGACTTTC	CASTSVGGSGANVLTF	.	.	TRBJ2-6	TRBV2
TGTGCCAGCAGCGTACAGGTCCAGGGCACAGATACGCAGTATTTT	CASSVQVQGTDTQYF	.	.	TRBJ2-3	TRBV9
TGTGCCATCAGCAACTACCGGGACAGGGGTAACGAGCAGTACTTC	CAISNYRDRGNEQYF	few	TRBD1	TRBJ2-7	TRBV10-3
TGTGCCAGCAGTGAACCGTGGGGTATCGGGGGGGCCCCAGAGACCCAGTACTTC	CASSEPWGIGGAPETQYF	.	TRBD2	TRBJ2-5	TRBV2